The clone carrying this TCR beta chain was observed a few times. The data belong to a study of T cells of healthy individuals. TCRdb re-called the 5' RACE reads through MiXCR, storing one row per CDR3 protein. The sample yields 50,000 to 55,000 distinct CDR3 sequences, 14% to 15% seen once. CDR1 and CDR2 (germline): SEHNR, FQNEAQ (reference sequence). V lost 2 bases, J lost 8 bases, and 9 bases lay in between. CDR3 length: 12 amino acids. This chain uses TRBV7-9 with TRBJ1-1; D might be TRBD1 (5 bases). The receptor was isolated from a human donor in good health. The CDR3 DNA follows: TGTGCCAGCAGCTTAATCTCAGGGGAAGCTTTCTTT. Protein: CASSLISGEAFF.